The 31 T cell receptor beta chains below come from one sample, sequenced in a study of OX40 agonist ivuxolimab in advanced cancers. Assay used: immunoSEQ multiplex PCR; TCRdb lists only in-frame clones, some missing. The sample shows about 67,000 clones, 85% to 90% of them seen only once. The material was CD4+ or CD8+ T cells sorted from blood, obtained in a trial of the OX40 agonist ivuxolimab. The receptor set was obtained from an adult with an advanced solid tumor such as melanoma, head and neck, liver or kidney cancer.

This chain joins TRBV27 and TRBJ2-7, with D maybe TRBD1 (5 bases). Germline assignment: CDR1 MNHEY and CDR2 SMNVEV (reference sequence). The length of the CDR3 is 13 residues. With 6 bases removed from V and 1 base from J, the gap between germline ends came to 10 bases. CDR3 protein: CASSPDSSYEQYF. The CDR3, as DNA: TGTGCCAGCAGCCCAGACAGTTCCTACGAGCAGTACTTC.

The DNA for the CDR3 is TGTGCCATCAGAAGGGACAGGGAGTTCACTGAAGCTTTCTTT. This encodes CAIRRDREFTEAFF. V is TRBV10-3 and J is TRBJ1-1, with TRBD1 matching over 9 bases. Germline lookup yields CDR1 ENHRY and CDR2 SYGVKD. The V segment lost 6 bases and the J segment 4 bases; nucleotides outside the gene matches: 6. This CDR3 comprises 14 residues.

The rearrangement joins TRBV5-1 to TRBJ2-1; a weak D match, TRBD1 (6 bases). The germline V and J ends were trimmed by 2 bases and 1 base, with 16 bases remaining between them. Germline values: CDR1 SGHRS, CDR2 YFSETQ. The CDR3 spans 17 residues. CDR3: CASSLTGSKGSYNEQFF. The CDR3 DNA follows: TGCGCCAGCAGCTTAACAGGGAGTAAGGGGTCCTACAATGAGCAGTTCTTC.

V usage is TRBV27 and J usage is TRBJ2-7; 11 bases are shared with TRBD2. The germline CDR1 and CDR2 sequences are MNHEY and SMNVEV (reference sequence). CDR3 size: 15 residues. The V segment lost 2 bases and the J segment 8 bases; nucleotides outside the gene matches: 8. For the CDR3, the DNA is TGTGCCAGCAGTTTAGGGACTAGCGGCTACTCAAAGCAGTACTTC. It codes for CASSLGTSGYSKQYF.

This rearrangement joins TRBV15 to TRBJ2-5; D not resolved. Germline CDR1 and CDR2: LNHNV and YYDKDF (reference sequence). This CDR3 region has 13 residues. V lost 1 base, J lost 3 bases, and 6 bases lay in between. CDR3 sequence: CATSRVQKETQYF. CDR3 sequence (DNA): TGTGCCACCAGCAGAGTTCAGAAAGAGACCCAGTACTTC.

J is TRBJ1-1 and V is TRBV30; unclear D gene. In germline, CDR1 is GTSNPN, CDR2 SVGIG (reference sequence). This CDR3 is built from 14 residues. The V end was cut by 0 bases, the J end by 4 bases, with 12 bases between. CDR3 DNA sequence: TGTGCCTGGAGTGTCAACAGTGGGGTCACTGAAGCTTTCTTT. Protein: CAWSVNSGVTEAFF.

The CDR3 nucleotides are TGCAGCCTTTGGGGGGACGAAAAACTGTTTTTT. Translated, it gives CSLWGDEKLFF. V is TRBV20-1 and J is TRBJ1-4, with D possibly being TRBD1 (5 bases). The CDR3 runs 11 residues. Germline CDR1 is DFQATT and CDR2 is SNEGSKA (reference sequence).

The rearrangement links TRBV5-6 to TRBJ2-2, with a tentative D call TRBD2 (6 bases). Germline V gives CDR1 SGHDT, CDR2 YYEEEE. CDR3 length: 18 residues. Deletions cut 4 bases from V and 0 bases from J, with 19 bases between. CDR3 DNA: TGTGCCAGCAGCCTCCGGGGGAAGGGGTGGACGAACACCGGGGAGCTGTTTTTT. Protein sequence: CASSLRGKGWTNTGELFF.

The chain carries TRBV25-1 and TRBJ2-5; tentative D call: TRBD1 (7 bases). This CDR3 has 17 residues. Germline loops: CDR1 MGHDK, CDR2 SYGVNS. V was pared by 6 bases and J by 3 bases, with 23 bases between. Here the CDR3 DNA reads TGTGCCAGCAGCCAGGGCAGGGGGGTCCTTTTTGAAGAGACCCAGTACTTC. Translated, it gives CASSQGRGVLFEETQYF.

This clone was seen a handful of times. The chain is built from TRBV19 and TRBJ1-1; a weak D match, TRBD1 (6 bases). The germline V gene encodes CDR1 LNHDA and CDR2 SQIVND (reference sequence). Trimming pared 3 bases from V and 5 bases from J, leaving 13 bases between. The CDR3 length is 14 residues. Written as DNA, the CDR3 is TGTGCCAGTAGTATTCAGGGGCGAGGAACTGAAGCTTTCTTT. Translation gives CASSIQGRGTEAFF. Looking up the rest from reference TRBV19 and TRBJ1-1 gives the full variable domain: DGGITQSPKYLFRKEGQNVTLSCEQNLNHDAMYWYRQDPGQGLRLIYYSQIVNDFQKGDIAEGYSVSREKKESFPLTVTSAQKNPTAFYLCASSIQGRGTEAFFGQGTRLTVV.

J is TRBJ1-5 and V is TRBV19; 7 bases match TRBD1. With V trimmed by 5 bases and J by 7 bases, 11 bases remained unmatched. In germline, CDR1 is LNHDA, CDR2 SQIVND (reference sequence). This CDR3 has 15 residues. CDR3 bases: TGTGCCAGTAGTCCATCGACAGGGTCGAGGCAGCCCCAGCATTTT. Protein sequence: CASSPSTGSRQPQHF.

The rearrangement joins TRBV4-1 to TRBJ1-2; unclear D gene. The CDR3 is 15 residues long. V lost 0 bases and J lost 3, with 11 bases in between. Per the germline V gene, CDR1 is MGHRA and CDR2 is YSYEKL. CDR3 protein: CASSQETRNHYGYTF. CDR3 in DNA: TGCGCCAGCAGCCAAGAGACAAGGAACCACTATGGCTACACCTTC.

The chain carries TRBV6-6 and TRBJ2-7; TRBD2 agrees at 9 bases. Losses at the gene ends were 0 bases for V and 1 base for J; bases not matched to a gene: 1. This CDR3 is built from 15 residues. Germline CDR1 reads MNHNY; CDR2 reads SVGAGI (reference sequence). The CDR3 sequence is CASSYSAGGSYEQYF. In nucleotides, the CDR3 is TGTGCCAGCAGTTACTCCGCGGGGGGGTCCTACGAGCAGTACTTC.

This rearrangement joins TRBV4-3 to TRBJ2-1, with D hard to call. CDR3 length equals 13 residues. Germline CDR1 and CDR2: LGHNA and YSLEER. Trimming cost V 3 bases and J 4 bases, with 7 bases left between them. Here the CDR3 DNA reads TGCGCCAGCAGCCAGGAGCTGTACAATGAGCAGTTCTTC. Amino acids: CASSQELYNEQFF.

This clone was counted only a few times. This chain links TRBV7-9 with TRBJ1-2, with no clear D. Germline CDR1 SEHNR, CDR2 FQNEAQ (reference sequence). Deletions cut 2 bases from V and 4 bases from J, with 11 bases between. The CDR3 runs to 14 residues. CDR3 sequence reads: CASSLNSLRYGYTF. CDR3 in DNA: TGTGCCAGCAGCTTAAACAGCCTTCGCTATGGCTACACCTTC.

This chain links TRBV19 with TRBJ1-1; tentative D call: TRBD1 (6 bases). Per the germline V gene, CDR1 is LNHDA and CDR2 is SQIVND (reference sequence). The V end lost 0 bases, the J end lost 0 bases, and 14 bases lay between the germline ends. The CDR3 totals 17 residues. The CDR3 reads CASSIDLRGPMNTEAFF. DNA of the CDR3: TGTGCCAGTAGTATAGACCTCCGGGGGCCGATGAACACTGAAGCTTTCTTT.

As DNA, the CDR3 is TGTGCCAGCAGTGCAGGAAGATCAGGGGGAACCTACGAGCAGTACTTC. Its translation: CASSAGRSGGTYEQYF. The V gene is TRBV27, the J gene TRBJ2-7; 7 bases fit TRBD1. The germline V gene encodes CDR1 MNHEY and CDR2 SMNVEV (reference sequence). Trimming cost V 5 bases and J 2 bases; bases outside gene matches: 12. The CDR3 has 16 amino acids.

This chain connects TRBV6-1 to TRBJ2-5; 15 bases map to TRBD2. The CDR3 runs to 18 residues. V gave up 4 bases and J gave up 3 bases; unmatched junction bases: 9. Germline V gene lookup returns CDR1 MNHNS and CDR2 SASEGT. The CDR3 is CASSAGTSGRPSEETQYF. DNA for the CDR3: TGTGCCAGCAGTGCCGGGACTAGCGGGAGGCCTTCAGAAGAGACCCAGTACTTC.

The CDR3: CASSYRGRGNQPQHF. The CDR3 DNA sequence: TGTGCCAGTAGTTACAGGGGGCGCGGCAATCAGCCCCAGCATTTT. This sequence joins TRBV19 and TRBJ1-5; 9 bases agree with TRBD1. This CDR3 is 15 amino acids long. Unmatched junction bases numbered 4, after V lost 5 bases and J lost 2 bases. Germline CDR1 reads LNHDA; CDR2 reads SQIVND (reference sequence).

The chain couples TRBV30 to TRBJ1-5; D perhaps matches TRBD1 (5 bases). Germline assignment: CDR1 GTSNPN and CDR2 SVGIG (reference sequence). The CDR3 has 13 residues. V gave up 3 bases and J gave up 3 bases, with 9 bases separating them. The CDR3 region is CAWSSGPNQPQHF. In nucleotides, the CDR3 is TGTGCCTGGAGCTCGGGACCCAATCAGCCCCAGCATTTT. The entire variable domain, with the rest obtained from reference TRBV30 and TRBJ1-5, is as follows: SQTIHQWPATLVQPVGSPLSLECTVEGTSNPNLYWYRQAAGRGLQLLFYSVGIGQISSEVPQNLSASRPQDRQFILSSKKLLLSDSGFYLCAWSSGPNQPQHFGDGTRLSIL.

This clone was detected only once. The chain couples TRBV9 to TRBJ1-1; weak D call: TRBD1 (6 bases). The CDR3 extends over 15 amino acids. Trimming took 1 base from V and 2 from J, leaving 12 bases between them. Germline V CDR1 and CDR2: SGDLS, YYNGEE. Here the CDR3 DNA reads TGTGCCAGCAGCGTAACGACAGGAGTAAACACTGAAGCTTTCTTT. Translated, it gives CASSVTTGVNTEAFF.

Only one count was recorded for this clone. The J gene is TRBJ1-2, the V gene TRBV5-4; 8 positions agree with TRBD1. The CDR3 runs to 14 residues. V dropped 4 bases and J dropped 4; count of bases not matched to a gene: 6. The germline V gene encodes CDR1 SGHNT and CDR2 YYREEE (reference sequence). Here the CDR3 reads CASSPDRGGYGYTF. The CDR3 nucleotides are TGTGCCAGCAGCCCAGACAGGGGAGGCTATGGCTACACCTTC.

The J gene is TRBJ2-3, the V gene TRBV5-1, with 7 nucleotides matching TRBD2. CDR1 is SGHRS and CDR2 is YFSETQ in the germline V gene. V shed 1 base and J 2 bases; nucleotides not matched to a gene: 7. CDR3 length: 16 amino acids. The CDR3 region has the DNA TGCGCCAGCAGCTTGTCGAGCGGGAAAGCCACAGATACGCAGTATTTT. The encoded protein is CASSLSSGKATDTQYF.

This chain's CDR3 is CASSQAGEGSGYTF. Written as DNA, the CDR3 is TGCGCCAGCAGCCAGGCCGGCGAGGGGAGTGGCTACACCTTC. The rearrangement links TRBV4-3 to TRBJ1-2; tentatively, D is TRBD1 (5 bases). The V end was cut by 3 bases, the J end by 7 bases, with 15 bases between. Looked up from germline, CDR1 is LGHNA and CDR2 is YSLEER. This CDR3 contains 14 residues.

The chain uses TRBV9 and TRBJ1-1, with D uncertain. Germline CDR1 reads SGDLS; CDR2 reads YYNGEE. This CDR3 comprises 14 residues. V gave up 3 bases and J gave up 0 bases, with 9 bases separating them. The CDR3 protein is CASSASRLNTEAFF. In DNA form, the CDR3 reads TGTGCCAGCAGCGCCTCGCGACTGAACACTGAAGCTTTCTTT.

This clone was detected a few times. J is TRBJ2-7 and V is TRBV13; D is perhaps TRBD2 (6 bases). Trimming took off 7 bases at V and 7 bases at J, with 20 bases between the two ends. This CDR3 is built from 14 residues. The germline V gene encodes CDR1 PRHDT and CDR2 FYEKMQ (reference sequence). In DNA form, the CDR3 reads TGTGCCAGCACGCGGCGGGACTCTAAGTGGGAGCAGTACTTC. Protein sequence: CASTRRDSKWEQYF.

The chain recombines TRBV6-5 with TRBJ1-1, with TRBD1 as a possible D gene (5 bases). Germline values: CDR1 MNHEY, CDR2 SVGAGI. This CDR3 has 13 amino acids. V was cut by 7 bases and J by 4 bases, with 13 bases left in between. The CDR3 sequence is CASIGGIGTEAFF. DNA of the CDR3: TGTGCCAGCATCGGGGGAATTGGCACTGAAGCTTTCTTT.

The rearrangement uses TRBV7-9 and TRBJ2-2; D is ambiguous. The V gene lost 3 bases and the J gene lost 7 bases, with 12 bases spanning the gap. Germline V lookup: CDR1 SEHNR, CDR2 FQNEAQ (reference sequence). The CDR3 spans 14 residues. CDR3 loop: CASSFTLGVGELFF. The CDR3 coding sequence is TGTGCCAGCAGCTTTACTCTCGGAGTCGGGGAGCTGTTTTTT.

This clone was detected only a few times. The chain employs TRBV28 and TRBJ1-2; perhaps TRBD1 as D (6 bases). Germline CDR1 MDHEN, CDR2 SYDVKM. The ends were cut back, 5 bases at V and 8 bases at J, with 12 bases in the middle. This CDR3 has 12 amino acids. The CDR3 sequence is CASSPQGLGYTF. The CDR3 bases are TGTGCCAGCAGTCCACAGGGTTTAGGCTACACCTTC.

This chain links TRBV7-9 with TRBJ1-4, with TRBD1 matching over 7 bases. The CDR3 has 15 amino acids. Germline V gene lookup returns CDR1 SEHNR and CDR2 FQNEAQ (reference sequence). V was clipped by 2 bases and J by 2 bases; unmatched bases: 2. CDR3 amino acids: CASSLLTGTNEKLFF. The CDR3 DNA is TGTGCCAGCAGCTTATTGACAGGGACTAATGAAAAACTGTTTTTT.

This rearrangement joins TRBV6-6 to TRBJ1-3; D remains ambiguous. The V and J ends lost 3 bases and 0 bases respectively, with 9 bases between them. The V gene's germline CDR1 is MNHNY and CDR2 SVGAGI (reference sequence). The CDR3 totals 15 residues. CDR3 amino acids: CASSYVSSSGNTIYF. CDR3 sequence (DNA): TGTGCCAGCAGTTATGTATCGAGCTCTGGAAACACCATATATTTT.